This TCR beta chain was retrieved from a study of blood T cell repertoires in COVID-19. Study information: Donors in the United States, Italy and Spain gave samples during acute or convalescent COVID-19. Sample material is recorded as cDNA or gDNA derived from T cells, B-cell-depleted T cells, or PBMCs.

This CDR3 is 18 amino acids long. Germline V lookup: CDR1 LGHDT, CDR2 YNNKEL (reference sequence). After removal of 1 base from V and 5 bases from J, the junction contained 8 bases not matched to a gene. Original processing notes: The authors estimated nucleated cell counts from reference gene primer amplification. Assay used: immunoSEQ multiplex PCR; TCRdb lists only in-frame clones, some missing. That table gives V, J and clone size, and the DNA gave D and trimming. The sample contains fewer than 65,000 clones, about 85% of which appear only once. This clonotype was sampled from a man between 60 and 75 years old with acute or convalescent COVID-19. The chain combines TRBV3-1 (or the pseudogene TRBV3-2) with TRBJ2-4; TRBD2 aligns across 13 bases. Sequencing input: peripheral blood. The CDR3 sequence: CASSQVVLAGGPENIQYF. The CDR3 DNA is TGTGCCAGCAGCCAAGTCGTACTAGCGGGAGGGCCAGAAAACATTCAGTACTTC.